These 13 T cell receptor beta chains came from one sample sequenced in a study of T-cell reconstitution after alpha-beta-depleted transplantation in children. A TCRbeta library incorporating unique molecular identifiers was prepared. TCRdb itself ran the PCR reads through MiXCR, one entry per CDR3 protein. The table lists approximately 200,000 distinct CDR3 sequences, roughly 15% of them singletons, with about 13% in the top ten. The starting material was PBMCs from the stem cell graft donor, obtained from the stem cell graft. The receptors here all came from a human donor who donated a stem cell graft to a child with acute lymphoblastic leukemia.

Turning to this clonotype: The junction does not match germline at one end; this may be a read error. V is TRBV5-1 and J is TRBJ1-1; D is perhaps TRBD1 (6 bases). The CDR3 sequence is 16 residues long. Per the germline V gene, CDR1 is SGHRS and CDR2 is YFSETQ. CDR3 coding DNA: TGCGCCAGCAGCTCGAAACATTACAGGGAGAACACTGAAGCTTTCTTC. It is translated as CASSSKHYRENTEAFF.

This clonotype came up many times. The rearrangement joins TRBV20-1 to TRBJ2-1; 10 bases are shared with TRBD2. V lost 6 bases to trimming and J lost 4 bases; unmatched junction nucleotides: 9. The CDR3 totals 15 residues. The germline CDR1 and CDR2 sequences are DFQATT and SNEGSKA (reference sequence). The CDR3 reads CSALSLTSGYNEQFF. The DNA of the CDR3 is TGCAGTGCCCTCTCTCTGACTAGCGGGTACAATGAGCAGTTCTTC.

This clonotype was counted many times. The chain recombines TRBV6-5 with TRBJ2-2, with 7 positions matching TRBD2. The CDR3 loop spans 14 amino acids. Germline assignment: CDR1 MNHEY and CDR2 SVGAGI. The V segment lost 10 bases and the J segment 6 bases; nucleotides outside the gene matches: 11. In DNA form, the CDR3 reads TGTGCCACCGCGAGACTAGCATTCGCCGGGGAGCTGTTTTTT. Translating it yields CATARLAFAGELFF.

The chain links TRBV7-9 to TRBJ1-1, with D possibly being TRBD1 (5 bases). In germline, CDR1 is SEHNR, CDR2 FQNEAQ (reference sequence). The ends were cut back, 0 bases at V and 4 bases at J, with 9 bases in the middle. The CDR3 is 14 amino acids. The CDR3 region has the DNA TGTGCCAGCAGCTTAGCGCAAAGGGGCACTGAAGCTTTCTTT. Encoded protein: CASSLAQRGTEAFF.

This clonotype was recorded at least ten times. CDR3 sequence (DNA): TGCGCCAGCAGCTTGGTAGCGGCCTACGAGCAGTACTTC. Its translation is CASSLVAAYEQYF. V usage is TRBV5-1 and J usage is TRBJ2-7; possibly TRBD2 for D (6 bases). This CDR3 has 13 residues. V was cut by 0 bases and J by 2 bases, with 6 bases left in between. Looked up from germline, CDR1 is SGHRS and CDR2 is YFSETQ.

This clonotype was picked up many times. The V call is TRBV28, the J call TRBJ2-1; D remains unclear. The CDR3 spans 13 residues. CDR1 and CDR2 from the germline V gene are MDHEN and SYDVKM. Trimming took 8 bases from V and 4 from J, leaving 12 bases between them. The CDR3: CASLSQGYNEQFF. The CDR3, as DNA: TGTGCCAGCCTAAGCCAAGGGTACAATGAGCAGTTCTTC.

This clonotype was detected only a few times. This sequence joins TRBV3-1 and TRBJ2-6; possibly TRBD2 for D (5 bases). CDR1 and CDR2 (germline): LGHDT, YNNKEL (reference sequence). Trimming cost V 1 base and J 3 bases, with 13 bases left between them. CDR3 length equals 17 residues. The DNA of the CDR3 is TGTGCCAGCAGCCAAGTGTTGGCCGGGGTTGGGGCCAACGTCCTGACTTTC. This gives the protein CASSQVLAGVGANVLTF.

This clonotype was counted ten times or more. The chain recombines TRBV5-1 with TRBJ2-1; D ambiguous. The CDR3 covers 14 residues. The V gene's germline CDR1 is SGHRS and CDR2 YFSETQ. The V gene lost 0 bases and the J gene lost 8 bases, with 12 bases spanning the gap. The CDR3 sequence: CASSLGRPPHEQFF. The CDR3 coding sequence is TGCGCCAGCAGCTTGGGTCGGCCCCCACATGAGCAGTTCTTC.

The sample holds many counts of this clonotype. This sequence joins TRBV6-2 or TRBV6-3 and TRBJ2-3, with TRBD1 matching over 7 bases. V dropped 7 bases and J dropped 0; count of bases not matched to a gene: 7. This CDR3 is built from 15 residues. Germline V gives CDR1 MNHEY, CDR2 SVGEGT. Here the CDR3 reads CASTLRDRSTDTQYF. The CDR3 region has the DNA TGTGCCAGCACCCTACGGGACAGAAGCACAGATACGCAGTATTTT.

This clonotype came up many times. CDR3 nucleotide sequence: TGCAGTGTATCAGGGAAATTAGGAAACACCATATATTTT. It translates to CSVSGKLGNTIYF. This chain uses TRBV20-1 with TRBJ1-3, with D tentatively TRBD1 (5 bases). Trimming shortened V by 7 bases and J by 4 bases, and 14 bases separated the two germline ends. The germline CDR1 and CDR2 sequences are DFQATT and SNEGSKA (reference sequence). This CDR3 has 13 residues.

The chain couples TRBV20-1 to TRBJ2-7; possibly TRBD1 for D (6 bases). This CDR3 is built from 12 residues. Trimming shortened V by 7 bases and J by 5 bases, and 15 bases separated the two germline ends. From germline, CDR1 is DFQATT and CDR2 SNEGSKA (reference sequence). The CDR3 region is CSVSRDIDEQYF. In DNA, the CDR3 is TGCAGTGTATCCCGGGACATTGACGAGCAGTACTTC.

This clonotype has more than one count but fewer than ten. The V and J genes are TRBV18 and TRBJ2-7, with 11 nucleotides matching TRBD1. The germline V gene has CDR1 KGHSH and CDR2 LQKENI. The CDR3 extends over 16 amino acids. J lost 4 bases, V lost 5 bases, and 10 bases had no gene match. The CDR3 protein is CASSTDMGQGVYEQYF. The DNA of the CDR3 is TGTGCCAGCTCAACTGACATGGGACAGGGGGTATACGAGCAGTACTTC.

Ten or more counts support this clonotype. DNA of the CDR3: TGTGCCAGCAGCCAAGGGCGGGAAGATCTAGCGCAGAGCACAGATACGCAGTATTTT. The encoded protein is CASSQGREDLAQSTDTQYF. The rearrangement uses TRBV11-1 and TRBJ2-3; TRBD2 is a possible D gene (6 bases). CDR1 is SGHAT and CDR2 is FQDESV in the germline V gene (reference sequence). Trimming removed 5 bases from V and 0 bases from J, with 24 bases in between. The CDR3 has 19 residues.